A single sample gave rise to the 26 T cell receptor beta chains below, sequenced in a study of blood T cell dynamics during melanoma immunotherapy. Time point of the sample: week 3, after first cycle of checkpoint inhibitor. This table comes from immunoSEQ multiplex PCR, and its TCRdb copy is limited to in-frame clones, with some not included. The sample comprises about 14,000 clones, about nine tenths of which are singletons, and roughly 4.8% rests with the top ten. Sequenced material: blood, taken from a patient treated with checkpoint blockade. These receptor sequences come from a human donor with melanoma.

This clone was found a few times. The chain is built from TRBV1 and TRBJ2-2; the D call TRBD1 from the table was never checked on the DNA. TRBV1 is classified as a pseudogene. The CDR3 has 15 amino acids. CDR3 in DNA: TGCACCAGCAGCCAAGATCGGAATAGGGGCGGGGAGCTGTTTTTT. This encodes CTSSQDRNRGGELFF.

The chain links TRBV12-5 to TRBJ1-6; D is unresolved. The germline gives CDR1 LGHNT, CDR2 FRNRAP. With 5 bases removed from V and 7 bases from J, the gap between germline ends came to 12 bases. This CDR3 has 14 residues. The CDR3 DNA reads as TGTGCTAGTGGTCTCCGGACTGGGAATTCACCCCTCCACTTT. Encoded protein: CASGLRTGNSPLHF.

This clone was counted between two and nine times. The genes are TRBV5-1 and TRBJ1-2, with TRBD1 matching 9 bases. The V and J ends lost 4 bases and 4 bases, in that order; junction bases with no gene match: 5. Germline values: CDR1 SGHRS, CDR2 YFSETQ. The CDR3 length is 14 residues. Written as DNA, the CDR3 is TGCGCCAGCAGCAGGACAGGGGATCCCTATGGCTACACCTTC. This gives the protein CASSRTGDPYGYTF.

This clone was recorded a few times. V and J are TRBV7-6 and TRBJ2-2, with a possible D match to TRBD2 (6 bases). Germline CDR1 SGHVS, CDR2 FNYEAQ. This CDR3 comprises 15 residues. Trimming shortened V by 1 base and J by 4 bases, and 10 bases separated the two germline ends. CDR3 in DNA: TGTGCCAGCAGCTTAGTGGTGGGGGGCACCGGGGAGCTGTTTTTT. Its protein product is CASSLVVGGTGELFF.

In this sample, this clone turned up once. The V call is TRBV11-3, the J call TRBJ1-2, with TRBD1 matching 7 bases. CDR3 length: 12 residues. The germline V gene has CDR1 SGHNT and CDR2 YENEEA. V lost 9 bases, J lost 2 bases, and 3 bases stayed unmatched. Here the CDR3 reads CASQGGNYGYTF. CDR3 in DNA: TGTGCCAGTCAAGGGGGCAACTATGGCTACACCTTC. Together with reference TRBV11-3 and TRBJ1-2, the CDR3 gives the full variable domain: EAGVVQSPRYKIIEKKQPVAFWCNPISGHNTLYWYLQNLGQGPELLIRYENEEAVDDSQLPKDRFSAERLKGVDSTLKIQPAELGDSAVYLCASQGGNYGYTFGSGTRLTVV.

This chain joins TRBV7-2 and TRBJ2-7, with TRBD1 identical over 8 bases. The CDR3 has 15 amino acids. V gave up 1 base and J gave up 2 bases; unmatched junction bases: 4. Germline CDR1 SGHTA, CDR2 FQGNSA. CDR3 sequence (DNA): TGTGCCAGCAGCTTAGTGCAGGGGGCGGCCTACGAGCAGTACTTC. It is translated as CASSLVQGAAYEQYF.

The chain couples TRBV27 to TRBJ2-3; D is tentatively TRBD1 or TRBD2 (5 bases each). V lost 5 bases and J lost 6, with 18 bases in between. The V gene's germline CDR1 is MNHEY and CDR2 SMNVEV (reference sequence). The length of the CDR3 is 15 residues. The CDR3 nucleotides read TGTGCCAGCAGTCCCCGGGGCGAAGATGTTGATACGCAGTATTTT. Its protein product is CASSPRGEDVDTQYF.

This clone was recorded only once. The chain couples TRBV5-4 to TRBJ1-1; 9 bases match TRBD1. CDR3 length: 16 residues. Germline-derived CDR1 and CDR2 are SGHNT and YYREEE (reference sequence). V lost 3 bases, J lost 2 bases, and 8 bases stayed unmatched. CDR3 nucleotide sequence: TGTGCCAGCAGCTGGACAGGGGAGGATAAAAACACTGAAGCTTTCTTT. It is translated as CASSWTGEDKNTEAFF.

The J gene is TRBJ1-1, the V gene TRBV28; D remains ambiguous. The germline V gene encodes CDR1 MDHEN and CDR2 SYDVKM. CDR3 length equals 14 residues. V was cut by 5 bases and J by 2 bases, with 12 bases left in between. CDR3 sequence (DNA): TGTGCCAGCAGTCCCTCTGGGAGTAACACTGAAGCTTTCTTT. Translation: CASSPSGSNTEAFF. The full variable domain, with the rest looked up from reference TRBV28 and TRBJ1-1, is DVKVTQSSRYLVKRTGEKVFLECVQDMDHENMFWYRQDPGLGLRLIYFSYDVKMKEKGDIPEGYSVSREKKERFSLILESASTNQTSMYLCASSPSGSNTEAFFGQGTRLTVV.

J is TRBJ2-3 and V is TRBV7-8; 7 bases are a match to TRBD2. The CDR3 totals 17 residues. V dropped 5 bases and J dropped 5; count of bases not matched to a gene: 16. Germline values: CDR1 SGHVS, CDR2 FQNEAQ. The CDR3 DNA reads TGTGCCAGCAGCCCAACCCCAGCGGGAAGTTTGTTAGATACGCAGTATTTT. Translation gives CASSPTPAGSLLDTQYF.

V and J are TRBV4-1 and TRBJ1-5, with a weak D call TRBD1 (6 bases). Germline-derived CDR1 and CDR2 are MGHRA and YSYEKL. CDR3 length equals 17 residues. With 4 bases removed from V and 0 bases from J, the gap between germline ends came to 16 bases. CDR3 amino acids: CASSLGGRTGSNQPQHF. The DNA of the CDR3 is TGCGCCAGCAGCCTGGGGGGGCGGACGGGTAGCAATCAGCCCCAGCATTTT.

The J gene is TRBJ2-7, the V gene TRBV11-1; tentatively, D is TRBD2 (5 bases). This CDR3 has 12 residues. The V and J ends lost 5 bases and 4 bases respectively, with 9 bases between them. The V gene's germline CDR1 is SGHAT and CDR2 FQDESV (reference sequence). DNA of the CDR3: TGTGCCAGCAGCCCCAGAGGGTACGAGCAGTACTTC. This codes for CASSPRGYEQYF.

The rearrangement joins TRBV9 to TRBJ2-1, with 9 bases aligning to TRBD2. The CDR3 runs 13 residues. Germline V CDR1 and CDR2: SGDLS, YYNGEE. Losses at the gene ends were 6 bases for V and 10 bases for J; bases not matched to a gene: 8. The CDR3 region is CASTKRGLAEQFF. CDR3 bases: TGTGCCAGCACCAAAAGAGGACTAGCGGAGCAGTTCTTC.

The V call is TRBV30, the J call TRBJ2-3, with a possible D match to TRBD1 (5 bases). V was shortened by 3 bases and J by 2 bases, with 12 bases between the two germline ends. The CDR3 runs to 14 residues. Germline V CDR1 and CDR2: GTSNPN, SVGIG (reference sequence). The CDR3 region has the DNA TGTGCCTGGAGGGGGCTATATGACACAGATACGCAGTATTTT. This gives the protein CAWRGLYDTDTQYF. The complete variable domain, with remaining parts taken from reference TRBV30 and TRBJ2-3, reads SQTIHQWPATLVQPVGSPLSLECTVEGTSNPNLYWYRQAAGRGLQLLFYSVGIGQISSEVPQNLSASRPQDRQFILSSKKLLLSDSGFYLCAWRGLYDTDTQYFGPGTRLTVL.

This chain links TRBV7-9 with TRBJ1-4; D is ambiguous. Per germline, CDR1 SEHNR and CDR2 FQNEAQ (reference sequence). This CDR3 comprises 14 residues. V was shortened by 2 bases and J by 8 bases, with 12 bases between the two germline ends. The CDR3: CASSLSITSEKLFF. In DNA, the CDR3 is TGTGCCAGCAGCTTATCCATCACTTCCGAAAAACTGTTTTTT.

The chain employs TRBV4-1 and TRBJ2-3; tentatively, D is TRBD2 (6 bases). This CDR3 has 15 amino acids. With 5 bases removed from V and 5 bases from J, the gap between germline ends came to 17 bases. Germline lookup yields CDR1 MGHRA and CDR2 YSYEKL. CDR3 in amino acids: CASSSYGTYQDTQYF. CDR3 nucleotides: TGCGCCAGCAGCTCATACGGGACTTACCAAGATACGCAGTATTTT.

The chain uses TRBV5-1 and TRBJ2-3; D tentatively fits TRBD1 or TRBD2 (5 bases each). CDR1 is SGHRS, CDR2 YFSETQ, per germline. With 0 bases removed from V and 2 bases from J, the gap between germline ends came to 7 bases. This CDR3 is 14 amino acids long. CDR3 protein: CASSLGGPTDTQYF. As DNA, the CDR3 is TGCGCCAGCAGCTTGGGGGGACCCACAGATACGCAGTATTTT.

This clone has just one count. This rearrangement joins TRBV7-2 to TRBJ2-7, with 12 nucleotides matching TRBD1. V was pared by 1 base and J by 5 bases, with 3 bases of the junction left unmatched. CDR1 is SGHTA, CDR2 FQGNSA, per germline. This CDR3 region has 15 residues. The CDR3 loop is CASSLGGTGGHEQYF. CDR3 DNA sequence: TGTGCCAGCAGCTTAGGGGGGACAGGGGGCCACGAGCAGTACTTC.

The chain links TRBV30 to TRBJ2-1, with D maybe TRBD1 (6 bases). The CDR3 loop spans 12 amino acids. CDR1 and CDR2 (germline): GTSNPN, SVGIG (reference sequence). CDR3 protein: CAGGNHYNEQFF. Written as DNA, the CDR3 is TGTGCAGGGGGAAATCACTACAATGAGCAGTTCTTC.

Only a few counts were recorded for this clone. The gene calls are TRBV7-2 and TRBJ1-5; 11 nucleotides match TRBD1. The CDR3 runs 17 residues. Germline-derived CDR1 and CDR2 are SGHTA and FQGNSA. V lost 5 bases to trimming and J lost 6 bases; unmatched junction nucleotides: 12. The DNA of the CDR3 is TGTGCCAGCAGCCCCTGGACTGGACAGGGGGCAGGTCAGCCCCAGCATTTT. It specifies CASSPWTGQGAGQPQHF. The full variable domain, completed using reference TRBV7-2 and TRBJ1-5, is GAGVSQSPSNKVTEKGKDVELRCDPISGHTALYWYRQSLGQGLEFLIYFQGNSAPDKSGLPSDRFSAERTGGSVSTLTIQRTQQEDSAVYLCASSPWTGQGAGQPQHFGDGTRLSIL.

CDR3 DNA sequence: TGTGCCAGCAGCCTTCAGAATGAGCAGTTCTTC. It translates to CASSLQNEQFF. This chain connects TRBV7-2 to TRBJ2-1; D is uncertain. The ends were cut back, 5 bases at V and 7 bases at J, with 6 bases in the middle. Germline CDR1 SGHTA, CDR2 FQGNSA. The CDR3 has 11 amino acids.

In this sample, this clone turned up a few times. The chain carries TRBV7-3 and TRBJ1-1, with D possibly TRBD1 on 5 matching bases. Trimming pared 1 base from V and 3 bases from J, leaving 12 bases between. This CDR3 is 15 amino acids long. Germline CDR1 is SGHTA and CDR2 is FQGTGA. DNA of the CDR3: TGTGCCAGCAGCTTAAGGGGGACCGGTGACACTGAAGCTTTCTTT. It codes for CASSLRGTGDTEAFF.

The V call is TRBV7-9, the J call TRBJ2-1, with 10 bases lining up with TRBD2. J gave up 5 bases and V 2 bases, and 3 bases lay outside the gene matches. The germline CDR1 and CDR2 sequences are SEHNR and FQNEAQ (reference sequence). The CDR3 is 15 amino acids. The CDR3 sequence is CASSLSGLADNEQFF. DNA for the CDR3: TGTGCCAGCAGCTTATCTGGACTAGCGGACAATGAGCAGTTCTTC.

In this sample, this clone turned up a few times. The chain couples TRBV7-9 to TRBJ1-5, with D possibly matching TRBD1 (6 bases). Germline CDR1 is SEHNR and CDR2 is FQNEAQ (reference sequence). The V gene lost 1 base and the J gene lost 2 bases, with 18 bases spanning the gap. This CDR3 has 18 amino acids. This chain's CDR3 is CASSLGGWRGDGNQPQHF. The CDR3 DNA reads TGTGCCAGCAGCTTAGGCGGATGGAGGGGGGATGGCAATCAGCCCCAGCATTTT.

J is TRBJ1-2 and V is TRBV5-1, with TRBD1 identical over 8 bases. The CDR3 loop spans 13 amino acids. V shed 0 bases and J 12 bases; nucleotides not matched to a gene: 7. Germline loops: CDR1 SGHRS, CDR2 YFSETQ. CDR3 in amino acids: CASSLDQGAGDTF. For the CDR3, the DNA is TGCGCCAGCAGCTTGGATCAGGGGGCGGGTGACACCTTC.

This rearrangement joins TRBV5-5 to TRBJ2-1; TRBD2 is a possible D gene (6 bases). Trimming stripped 0 bases from V and 8 bases from J, with 12 bases between. The germline V gene encodes CDR1 SGHKS and CDR2 YYEKEE (reference sequence). The CDR3 covers 14 residues. CDR3 bases: TGTGCCAGCAGCTTGGCACCGGGGGTGGATGAGCAGTTCTTC. It is translated as CASSLAPGVDEQFF.